This T cell receptor beta chain was identified in a study of Tregs in tolerant kidney transplant recipients. The data were produced by immunoSEQ multiplex PCR, yet TCRdb's version contains in-frame clones alone and is incomplete. This table holds some 64,000 clones, 98% found once. Findings of the study overall: No direct test of biological reproducibility was done here.

Thawed PBMCs were rested overnight at 37°C with about 220 IU/ml IL-2 before regulatory T cell sorting. A note on this clone: The antigen is not known.

The CDR3 consists of 14 residues. Germline V gene lookup returns CDR1 SEHNR and CDR2 FQNEAQ (reference sequence). The V gene lost 4 bases and the J gene lost 2 bases, with 11 bases spanning the gap. The clonotype originates from a human donor who received a combined kidney and bone marrow transplant. The sequencing used Tregs from blood, collected before the transplant. V usage is TRBV7-9 and J usage is TRBJ2-5; D is perhaps TRBD1 (5 bases). DNA of the CDR3: TGTGCCAGCAGCTCCAGGGTCACTCAAGAGACCCAGTACTTC. Protein sequence: CASSSRVTQETQYF.